Listed below are T cell receptor beta chains from one sample, sequenced in a study of T cell responses to AZD1222 COVID-19 vaccine. Using immunoSEQ multiplex PCR, the repertoire was profiled, and TCRdb retains in-frame clones only, with some absent. The repertoire holds some 180,000 clones, with approximately 91% as singletons. The sample was peripheral blood, taken 28 days after the second AZD1222 dose. These receptors came from an adult who received the AZD1222 COVID-19 vaccine. The CDR3 runs from the conserved cysteine through the conserved F or W.

j_call | v_call | cdr3_aa
TRBJ2-7 | TRBV5-6 | CASSLRRQGVPHEQYF
TRBJ2-5 | TRBV3-1/TRBV3-2 | CASSPGTSGATETQYF
TRBJ1-5 | TRBV3-1/TRBV3-2 | CASSPRWEKTGGRQPQHF
TRBJ1-1 | TRBV2 | CASSPQQGAGTEAFF
TRBJ2-7 | TRBV4-2 | CASSQGSSLINEQYF
TRBJ2-1 | TRBV30 | CAWAVGQGYNEQFF
TRBJ2-3 | TRBV10-3 | CAISESDRGDTQYF
TRBJ2-1 | TRBV9 | CASSVAMFNEQFF
TRBJ1-4 | TRBV7-9 | CASSLRQGGEKLFF
TRBJ2-7 | TRBV6-6 | CASSQDRGGKPEQYF
TRBJ2-7 | TRBV2 | CASGKDRSSYEQYF
TRBJ2-6 | TRBV5-1 | CASSLVVGVRAGANVLTF
TRBJ2-3 | TRBV11-2 | CASSLLALAGTDTQYF
TRBJ2-3 | TRBV5-1 | CASSLGRPDTQYF
TRBJ1-4 | TRBV5-1 | CASSHRPRQGATNEKLFF
TRBJ1-2 | TRBV27 | CASSDTGGHNYGYTF
TRBJ1-2 | TRBV6-5 | CASSYSQGVYYGYTF
TRBJ2-1 | TRBV28 | CASSAYPGTSGGSSYNEQFF
TRBJ2-2 | TRBV5-1 | CASSRTGDNTGELFF
TRBJ2-2 | TRBV5-1 | CASSLGGVTGELFF
TRBJ2-7 | TRBV29-1 | CSVGRQGLSYEQYF
TRBJ1-2 | TRBV27 | CASSLRGQYGYTF
TRBJ1-2 | TRBV19 | CASSTRRQATYGYTF
TRBJ2-5 | TRBV6-2/TRBV6-3 | CASSLAGSYQETQYF
TRBJ1-1 | TRBV12-3/TRBV12-4 | CASSLSIEAFF
TRBJ2-5 | TRBV5-1 | CASSLSQETQYF
TRBJ1-1 | TRBV30 | CAWTRGDTEAFF
TRBJ2-1 | TRBV2 | CASSYGTALLDEQFF
TRBJ1-2 | TRBV6-1 | CASSEAPLRQGGDGYTF
TRBJ2-3 | TRBV28 | CASTTGGAPDTQYF
TRBJ1-5 | TRBV7-9 | CASSPLDNQPQHF
TRBJ1-4 | TRBV6-1 | CASSERHQEKLFF
TRBJ1-2 | TRBV7-9 | CASSLSVGGAYYGYTF
TRBJ2-7 | TRBV27 | CASAFTGGASYEQYF
TRBJ2-7 | TRBV27 | CASRPAGFVYEQYF
TRBJ2-7 | TRBV4-1 | CASSQGSRGYEQYF
TRBJ2-3 | TRBV30 | CAWALREATDTQYF
TRBJ2-3 | TRBV5-1 | CASSLGGDTQYF
TRBJ1-6 | TRBV7-2 | CASSLTDSRGSPLHF
TRBJ2-4 | TRBV6-5 | CASGTGYIQYF
TRBJ2-1 | TRBV24-1 | CATQLDNEQFF
TRBJ2-7 | TRBV11-2 | CASSLARRGTYEQYF
TRBJ2-7 | TRBV5-1 | CASSPTSGRYYEQYF
TRBJ1-1 | TRBV19 | CASSIPAGVNTEAFF
TRBJ1-3 | TRBV19 | CASSGRGSSGNTIYF
TRBJ1-6 | TRBV4-2 | CASSQEGLINSPLHF
TRBJ2-1 | TRBV7-8 | CASSLLGQPVYNEQFF
TRBJ2-1 | TRBV5-1 | CASSLGDTNNEQFF
TRBJ2-2 | TRBV18 | CASSPPGPNTGELFF
TRBJ1-6 | TRBV12-3/TRBV12-4 | CASSSGLRSPLHF
TRBJ2-3 | TRBV4-2 | CASSQDWGEDTQYF
TRBJ2-1 | TRBV7-6 | CASSPDQSSYNEQFF